Listed below are T cell receptor beta chains from one sample, sequenced in a study of blood T cell repertoires in COVID-19. Libraries were prepared by immunoSEQ multiplex PCR; TCRdb keeps only in-frame clonotypes and omits some of them. The sample lists about 140,000 clones; 78% were seen once. Sequences were obtained from peripheral blood. The source is a woman in her sixties or seventies with acute or convalescent COVID-19. CDR3s include the opening cysteine and the closing phenylalanine or tryptophan. A D gene is named only where the DNA matches it firmly. Rows give clone size only sometimes, using once, few, many, or a class for an expanded clone.

d_call | clone_size | j_call | v_call | cdr3_aa | cdr3_nt
NA | once | TRBJ2-7 | TRBV5-1 | CASSLEFDRSSYEQYF | TGCGCCAGCAGCTTGGAGTTCGACAGGAGCTCCTACGAGCAGTACTTC
NA | NA | TRBJ2-2 | TRBV4-2 | CASSQEGRGGPPRELFF | TGTGCCAGCAGCCAAGAAGGTAGGGGTGGTCCCCCGCGGGAGCTGTTTTTT
NA | NA | TRBJ2-2 | TRBV29-1 | CSVTEASRNTGELFF | TGCAGCGTTACTGAAGCGTCCCGGAACACCGGGGAGCTGTTTTTT
TRBD1 | NA | TRBJ1-4 | TRBV10-3 | CAISVGQGNEKLFF | TGTGCCATCAGTGTGGGACAGGGCAATGAAAAACTGTTTTTT
NA | NA | TRBJ2-7 | TRBV21-1 | CASSKRTGTHEQYF | TGTGCCAGCAGCAAAAGGACAGGGACCCACGAGCAGTACTTC
NA | NA | TRBJ2-7 | TRBV29-1 | CSVGKGVSYEQYF | TGCAGCGTTGGTAAGGGGGTGTCCTACGAGCAGTACTTC
TRBD1 | NA | TRBJ2-1 | TRBV28 | CASSLPGQELQNEQFF | TGTGCCAGCAGTTTACCCGGACAGGAGTTACAAAATGAGCAGTTCTTC
NA | NA | TRBJ1-6 | TRBV7-3 | CASSLKQGGSPLHF | TGTGCCAGCAGCTTAAAGCAGGGTGGATCACCCCTCCACTTT
NA | NA | TRBJ2-1 | TRBV5-8 | CASSLGHGFYNEQFF | TGTGCCAGCAGCTTGGGACATGGATTCTACAATGAGCAGTTCTTC
NA | NA | TRBJ2-7 | TRBV7-8 | CASSSDRDFSYEQYF | TGTGCCAGCAGCTCCGACAGGGACTTTTCTTACGAGCAGTACTTC
NA | NA | TRBJ1-5 | TRBV30 | CASAKGRNQPQHF | TGTGCCAGTGCCAAGGGGCGAAATCAGCCCCAGCATTTT
NA | NA | TRBJ1-6 | TRBV28 | CASRRRMGGDNSPLHF | TGTGCCAGCAGGCGACGAATGGGCGGGGATAATTCACCCCTCCACTTT
NA | NA | TRBJ1-4 | TRBV6-1 | CASSEQGSEKLFF | TGTGCCAGCAGTGAACAGGGAAGTGAAAAACTGTTTTTT
TRBD1 | NA | TRBJ2-1 | TRBV13 | CASSLDRGPYNEQFF | TGTGCCAGCAGCCTTGACAGGGGGCCGTACAATGAGCAGTTCTTC
TRBD1 | NA | TRBJ1-5 | TRBV6-5 | CASRGQGAYQPQHF | TGTGCCAGCAGAGGACAGGGGGCTTATCAGCCCCAGCATTTT
TRBD1 | NA | TRBJ2-1 | TRBV14 | CASSQDPRGQGWNSYNEQFF | TGTGCCAGCAGCCAAGACCCACGTGGACAGGGGTGGAACTCCTACAATGAGCAGTTCTTC
NA | NA | TRBJ1-5 | TRBV19 | CASSPQGVLVPQHF | TGTGCCAGTAGTCCTCAGGGCGTACTGGTGCCCCAGCATTTT
TRBD2 | NA | TRBJ2-3 | TRBV6-1 | CASSGEGLPRTDTQYF | TGTGCCAGCAGTGGGGAGGGGCTTCCCCGCACAGATACGCAGTATTTT
TRBD1 | NA | TRBJ2-2 | TRBV6-4 | CASRNQQGTGELFF | TGTGCCAGCAGAAACCAACAGGGGACCGGGGAGCTGTTTTTT
TRBD1 | NA | TRBJ2-6 | TRBV27 | CASSYLSGQGLGGANVLTF | TGTGCCAGCAGTTACCTGTCGGGACAGGGTTTGGGGGGGGCCAACGTCCTGACTTTC
TRBD1 | once | TRBJ1-5 | TRBV19 | CASSNAGTGNQPQHF | TGTGCCAGTAGTAACGCCGGGACAGGGAATCAGCCCCAGCATTTT
NA | NA | TRBJ1-5 | TRBV11-2 | CASSFRGGGNQPQHF | TGTGCCAGCAGCTTCCGGGGGGGCGGCAATCAGCCCCAGCATTTT
TRBD2 | NA | TRBJ2-3 | TRBV27 | CASTLAGGLGDTQYF | TGTGCCAGCACCTTAGCGGGAGGGTTGGGAGATACGCAGTATTTT
NA | few | TRBJ2-2 | TRBV2 | CASIGQHTGELFF | TGTGCCAGCATTGGACAGCACACCGGGGAGCTGTTTTTT
TRBD2 | few | TRBJ2-1 | TRBV7-2 | CASSLVVLLAVDSYNEQFF | TGTGCCAGCAGCTTAGTGGTCCTCCTAGCGGTGGATTCCTACAATGAGCAGTTCTTC
NA | NA | TRBJ1-5 | TRBV5-1 | CASSQTPHGGQPQHF | TGCGCCAGCAGCCAGACTCCGCACGGGGGTCAGCCCCAGCATTTT
TRBD2 | NA | TRBJ2-1 | TRBV5-1 | CASSFMTSGRASYNEQFF | TGCGCCAGCAGCTTTATGACTAGCGGGAGGGCCTCCTACAATGAGCAGTTCTTC
NA | NA | TRBJ1-2 | TRBV30 | CAWSVPGVLGGYTF | TGTGCCTGGAGTGTACCCGGGGTGTTGGGTGGCTACACCTTC
TRBD2 | NA | TRBJ2-3 | TRBV27 | CASSLSGGRRTDTQYF | TGTGCCAGCAGTTTATCGGGAGGGCGTCGCACAGATACGCAGTATTTT
NA | NA | TRBJ1-6 | TRBV2 | CASSVTGGNSPLHF | TGTGCCAGCAGTGTGACGGGGGGTAATTCACCCCTCCACTTT
NA | NA | TRBJ1-2 | TRBV27 | CASSLYGGLGNYGYTF | TGTGCCAGCAGTTTATACGGGGGGCTGGGTAACTATGGCTACACCTTC
NA | NA | TRBJ2-7 | TRBV11-2 | CASSFKGFNYEQYF | TGTGCCAGCAGCTTTAAGGGGTTCAACTACGAGCAGTACTTC
NA | NA | TRBJ2-2 | TRBV11-3 | CASSLNLGGSVAGELFF | TGTGCCAGCAGCTTAAATCTTGGGGGGTCTGTTGCCGGGGAGCTGTTTTTT
TRBD2 | NA | TRBJ2-3 | TRBV7-9 | CASTLSTSGSSDTQYF | TGTGCCAGCACCCTCAGCACGAGCGGGAGTTCAGATACGCAGTATTTT
NA | NA | TRBJ1-2 | TRBV7-8 | CASSLLPVNGYTF | TGTGCCAGCAGCTTACTCCCAGTCAATGGCTACACCTTC
TRBD2 | NA | TRBJ2-1 | TRBV5-1 | CASSTGLEPYNEQFF | TGCGCCAGCAGCACCGGACTAGAGCCCTACAATGAGCAGTTCTTC
TRBD1 | NA | TRBJ2-7 | TRBV9 | CASSTTDRDYEQYF | TGTGCCAGCAGCACAACGGACAGGGACTACGAGCAGTACTTC